The 18 T cell receptor beta chains below were found in one sample sequenced in a study of cytomegalovirus exposure and HLA in healthy donors. With 60 Vbeta and 13 Jbeta primers, the PCR was carried out. Only in-frame clones appear in the TCRdb table, and some are missing; sequencing was by immunoSEQ multiplex PCR. The sample records about 300,000 clones, 75% to 90% being singletons. Sample: PBMCs. The receptor set was obtained from a man aged 35-49 years in good health and CMV-seropositive.

This clone was seen once. The chain carries TRBV28 and TRBJ1-4; 9 positions match TRBD1. The V gene's germline CDR1 is MDHEN and CDR2 SYDVKM. V trimming: 4 bases; J trimming: 8 bases; junction bases outside the gene matches: 11. This CDR3 has 16 amino acids. The CDR3 sequence is CASSSVSGTGREKLFF. The CDR3 DNA sequence: TGTGCCAGCAGTTCCGTTTCCGGGACAGGGCGGGAAAAACTGTTTTTT.

The chain has TRBV15 and TRBJ2-1; no definite D call. CDR1 is LNHNV and CDR2 is YYDKDF in the germline V gene (reference sequence). The CDR3 is 14 amino acids. Trimming took off 0 bases at V and 9 bases at J, with 12 bases between the two ends. The CDR3 DNA reads TGTGCCACCAGCAGAGATCTCTCGAGGAGTGAGCAGTTCTTC. Encoded protein: CATSRDLSRSEQFF.

The DNA of the CDR3 is TGTGCCAGCAGCTTCGGGACAGGAACCTACGAGCAGTACTTC. This sequence encodes CASSFGTGTYEQYF. The gene calls are TRBV11-2 and TRBJ2-7, with 8 bases that match TRBD1. CDR3 size: 14 residues. Looked up from germline, CDR1 is SGHAT and CDR2 is FQNNGV. V gave up 3 bases and J gave up 2 bases; unmatched junction bases: 3.

The CDR3 region is CASSLLRQDYGYTF. For the CDR3, the DNA is TGTGCCAGCAGTCTACTCAGACAAGACTATGGCTACACCTTC. J is TRBJ1-2 and V is TRBV2; D is ambiguous. Trimming cost V 5 bases and J 3 bases, with 13 bases left between them. CDR3 length: 14 amino acids. Germline assignment: CDR1 SNHLY and CDR2 FYNNEI.

The chain is built from TRBV6-5 and TRBJ1-6; 9 positions agree with TRBD1. V trimming: 6 bases; J trimming: 8 bases; junction bases outside the gene matches: 2. The CDR3 runs to 13 residues. Per germline, CDR1 MNHEY and CDR2 SVGAGI. The CDR3 protein is CASRGTGYSPLHF. CDR3 nucleotides: TGTGCCAGCAGGGGGACAGGGTATTCACCCCTCCACTTT.

This chain joins TRBV2 and TRBJ1-1; 9 bases map to TRBD1. Germline V gives CDR1 SNHLY, CDR2 FYNNEI. The length of the CDR3 is 17 residues. Trimming took 2 bases from V and 4 from J; bases not matched to a gene: 11. DNA for the CDR3: TGTGCCAGCAGTGAACTAGGGACAGGGAGTTTATTCACTGAAGCTTTCTTT. It yields the protein CASSELGTGSLFTEAFF. The full variable domain, completed using reference TRBV2 and TRBJ1-1, is EPEVTQTPSHQVTQMGQEVILRCVPISNHLYFYWYRQILGQKVEFLVSFYNNEISEKSEIFDDQFSVERPDGSNFTLKIRSTKLEDSAMYFCASSELGTGSLFTEAFFGQGTRLTVV.

The chain carries TRBV19 and TRBJ1-5, with 9 bases matching TRBD1. Trimming at V came to 3 bases and at J to 6 bases, leaving 0 bases not matched to a gene. CDR3 size: 13 residues. The germline V gene has CDR1 LNHDA and CDR2 SQIVND (reference sequence). The CDR3 region is CASSMDRGQPQHF. CDR3 coding DNA: TGTGCCAGTAGTATGGACAGGGGTCAGCCCCAGCATTTT.

This chain uses TRBV7-9 with TRBJ2-6; the match to TRBD1 covers 8 bases. J was trimmed by 4 bases and V by 5 bases; bases with no gene match: 7. Germline lookup yields CDR1 SEHNR and CDR2 FQNEAQ (reference sequence). CDR3 length equals 16 residues. In nucleotides, the CDR3 is TGTGCCAGCAGCCGGACAGGGCCTAGGGGGGCCAACGTCCTGACTTTC. It codes for CASSRTGPRGANVLTF.

The chain uses TRBV28 and TRBJ1-2, with D perhaps TRBD1 (5 bases). Trimming removed 2 bases at V and 6 bases at J, with 10 bases between. Germline V lookup: CDR1 MDHEN, CDR2 SYDVKM. This CDR3 has 13 amino acids. CDR3 residues: CASSLDWGDGYTF. DNA of the CDR3: TGTGCCAGCAGTTTAGACTGGGGGGATGGCTACACCTTC.

The chain has TRBV19 and TRBJ1-5; the D is unclear. The CDR3 runs 15 residues. Germline V CDR1 and CDR2: LNHDA, SQIVND (reference sequence). V was trimmed by 7 bases and J by 2 bases, leaving 15 bases between them. The CDR3 coding sequence is TGTGCCAGTACCATCCTGGCGGGTGGCAATCAGCCCCAGCATTTT. It codes for CASTILAGGNQPQHF.

The chain links TRBV2 to TRBJ1-1; 8 bases are shared with TRBD1. J lost 4 bases, V lost 7 bases, and 5 bases had no gene match. Looked up from germline, CDR1 is SNHLY and CDR2 is FYNNEI. This CDR3 has 13 amino acids. The CDR3 DNA sequence: TGTGCCAGCAACAAAGGACAGGGCACTGAAGCTTTCTTT. Protein: CASNKGQGTEAFF.

The chain uses TRBV12-5 and TRBJ2-5, with 8 nucleotides matching TRBD2. J was trimmed by 4 bases and V by 5 bases; bases with no gene match: 6. The CDR3 extends over 14 amino acids. Germline lookup yields CDR1 LGHNT and CDR2 FRNRAP. The CDR3 sequence: CASGLSGGGETQYF. The CDR3 nucleotides read TGTGCTAGTGGTCTCTCGGGAGGGGGAGAGACCCAGTACTTC. Combining the CDR3 with reference TRBV12-5 and TRBJ2-5 gives the whole variable domain DARVTQTPRHKVTEMGQEVTMRCQPILGHNTVFWYRQTMMQGLELLAYFRNRAPLDDSGMPKDRFSAEMPDATLATLKIQPSEPRDSAVYFCASGLSGGGETQYFGPGTRLLVL.

This clone was found a few times. This rearrangement joins TRBV11-2 to TRBJ1-4, with 7 bases that match TRBD1. Germline V gene data show CDR1 as SGHAT and CDR2 as FQNNGV. The CDR3 has 15 amino acids. With 4 bases clipped from V and 8 bases from J, the junction kept 10 bases outside the gene matches. CDR3 sequence (DNA): TGTGCCAGCAGCTCCCCGACAGGGCTACGGGAAAAACTGTTTTTT. Translating gives CASSSPTGLREKLFF.

This chain joins TRBV27 and TRBJ1-1, with D perhaps TRBD1 (5 bases). Germline CDR1 MNHEY, CDR2 SMNVEV (reference sequence). The ends were cut back, 2 bases at V and 1 base at J, with 11 bases in the middle. CDR3 length: 15 residues. CDR3 nucleotide sequence: TGTGCCAGCAGTTTAGGTCGGGGGTGGAACACTGAAGCTTTCTTT. Its translation: CASSLGRGWNTEAFF.

This clone appeared a single time. This chain connects TRBV2 to TRBJ2-3; D gene uncertain. V was pared by 0 bases and J by 10 bases, with 11 bases between. The CDR3 has 13 amino acids. Germline CDR1 and CDR2: SNHLY and FYNNEI. Here the CDR3 DNA reads TGTGCCAGCAGTGAAGCGCGGCCCGGATCGCAGTATTTT. The encoded protein is CASSEARPGSQYF. Based on the CDR3 plus reference TRBV2 and TRBJ2-3, the full variable domain is EPEVTQTPSHQVTQMGQEVILRCVPISNHLYFYWYRQILGQKVEFLVSFYNNEISEKSEIFDDQFSVERPDGSNFTLKIRSTKLEDSAMYFCASSEARPGSQYFGPGTRLTVL.

The chain employs TRBV7-8 and TRBJ1-5; D possibly corresponds to TRBD1 (6 bases). The V and J ends lost 2 bases and 4 bases respectively, with 15 bases between them. Germline V gene data show CDR1 as SGHVS and CDR2 as FQNEAQ. The CDR3 totals 16 residues. The CDR3 nucleotides read TGTGCCAGCAGCTTAATGAGGACAGCCTCAAATCAGCCCCAGCATTTT. Translating gives CASSLMRTASNQPQHF.

The chain has TRBV5-8 and TRBJ2-7; possibly TRBD2 for D (5 bases). Per the germline V gene, CDR1 is SGHTS and CDR2 is YDEGEE. The CDR3 sequence is 15 residues long. Deletions cut 4 bases from V and 0 bases from J, with 14 bases between. The CDR3 protein is CASSGRPGFSYEQYF. The CDR3 DNA is TGTGCCAGCAGCGGCCGTCCGGGGTTCTCCTACGAGCAGTACTTC. Full variable domain (missing parts from reference TRBV5-8 and TRBJ2-7): EAGVTQSPTHLIKTRGQQATLRCSPISGHTSVYWYQQALGLGLQFLLWYDEGEERNRGNFPPRFSGRQFPNYSSELNVNALELEDSALYLCASSGRPGFSYEQYFGPGTRLTVT.

This chain joins TRBV7-8 and TRBJ1-3; D ambiguous. With 2 bases removed from V and 2 bases from J, the gap between germline ends came to 19 bases. The germline V gene has CDR1 SGHVS and CDR2 FQNEAQ. This CDR3 has 18 amino acids. CDR3 protein: CASSLNRGLLTTGNTIYF. The CDR3 DNA is TGTGCCAGCAGCTTAAATCGTGGGCTGCTCACGACTGGAAACACCATATATTTT.